This record looks at one TCR beta chain sequence and its context. In germline, CDR1 is MNHEY, CDR2 SVGAGI. After removal of 6 bases from V and 7 bases from J, the junction contained 11 bases not matched to a gene. CDR3 length: 15 residues. Generated by immunoSEQ multiplex PCR, the TCRdb table keeps only in-frame clones and is missing some. The sample lists about 35,000 clones, approximately 90% occurring once. The data originate from a study of lymphopenia after photon versus proton radiotherapy. The chain is built from TRBV6-5 and TRBJ2-7, with TRBD1 matching 11 bases. This sequence originates from a man in his sixties with cholangiocarcinoma. The starting material was peripheral blood, obtained from a patient treated with photon-based radiotherapy. CDR3 loop: CASRWTGGNVGEQYF. CDR3 DNA: TGTGCCAGCAGGTGGACAGGGGGCAATGTTGGGGAGCAGTACTTC.